Below are 32 T cell receptor beta chains sequenced from a single sample in a study of T cell changes during pregnancy in multiple sclerosis. Measured with immunoSEQ multiplex PCR; TCRdb has only the in-frame clones, and not every one. The sample has fewer than 80,000 clones; 91% are singletons. Sequencing used CD4+ T cells from peripheral blood mononuclear cells, obtained in the third trimester of pregnancy. The source is a female donor in good health, enrolled as a control in a pregnancy study.

This clone was observed once. V is TRBV5-1 and J is TRBJ1-2, with 7 bases lining up with TRBD1. Germline-derived CDR1 and CDR2 are SGHRS and YFSETQ. V lost 4 bases and J lost 0; bases outside the gene matches: 3. The CDR3 covers 14 residues. The CDR3 nucleotides are TGCGCCAGCAGCGACGGACAGGCTAACTATGGCTACACCTTC. Its protein product is CASSDGQANYGYTF.

This clone appeared once. The chain has TRBV18 and TRBJ1-5; D remains unclear. The V and J ends lost 2 bases and 11 bases respectively, with 16 bases between them. The CDR3 runs 14 residues. Germline CDR1 KGHSH, CDR2 LQKENI. This chain's CDR3 is CASSPDTGALTQHF. The CDR3 bases are TGTGCCAGCTCACCAGACACGGGAGCTTTGACCCAGCATTTT.

The V and J genes are TRBV11-2 and TRBJ1-1; D not resolved. With 3 bases removed from V and 6 bases from J, the gap between germline ends came to 20 bases. Germline V lookup: CDR1 SGHAT, CDR2 FQNNGV. This CDR3 comprises 16 residues. The CDR3 DNA reads TGTGCCAGCAGCTTCCACCCCCCAGGCGTTTTTGCTGAAGCTTTCTTT. It specifies CASSFHPPGVFAEAFF.

The chain couples TRBV18 to TRBJ1-1, with 7 positions matching TRBD1. V lost 2 bases and J lost 5; bases outside the gene matches: 11. Germline CDR1 is KGHSH and CDR2 is LQKENI. There are 16 residues in the CDR3. CDR3 DNA sequence: TGTGCCAGCTCACCAACCCTGGCAGGGGGGCAAACTGAAGCTTTCTTT. Translation: CASSPTLAGGQTEAFF.

This clone appeared once. This chain joins TRBV19 and TRBJ2-7; 7 bases agree with TRBD1. Germline V gene lookup returns CDR1 LNHDA and CDR2 SQIVND (reference sequence). Germline trimming cut 4 bases from V and 0 bases from J; bases unmatched to any gene: 9. The CDR3 is made up of 16 amino acids. CDR3 residues: CASSTRGQIISYEQYF. DNA of the CDR3: TGTGCCAGTAGTACCAGGGGACAGATAATCTCCTACGAGCAGTACTTC.

The J gene is TRBJ1-2, the V gene TRBV21-1; the tabulated D call, TRBD1, remains unverified against the DNA. TRBV21-1 is termed a pseudogene. This CDR3 region has 13 residues. DNA for the CDR3: TGTGCCAGCAGCAAACCCAGGGGCCATGGCTACACCTTC. It specifies CASSKPRGHGYTF.

This clone was observed a handful of times. The J gene is TRBJ1-6, the V gene TRBV7-9; D unresolved. Per germline, CDR1 SEHNR and CDR2 FQNEAQ (reference sequence). CDR3 length: 14 amino acids. The V end was cut by 4 bases, the J end by 7 bases, with 11 bases between. DNA for the CDR3: TGTGCCAGCAGCTGGGGAGGCTTAAATTCACCCCTCCACTTT. Translation gives CASSWGGLNSPLHF.

About this clone: The junction departs from the called germline gene at one end, perhaps through a read error. The chain links TRBV18 to TRBJ2-5, with a tentative D call TRBD2 (6 bases). The CDR3 sequence is 13 residues long. Germline CDR1 and CDR2: KGHSH and LQKENI. The CDR3 protein is CASSRDSQETQYF. In DNA, the CDR3 is TGTGCCAGTTCACGGGACTCACAAGAGACCCAGTACTTC.

The chain couples TRBV10-3 to TRBJ2-2; a weak D match, TRBD2 (5 bases). The CDR3 is 14 amino acids. Trimming pared 10 bases from V and 3 bases from J, leaving 15 bases between. Germline V CDR1 and CDR2: ENHRY, SYGVKD. Here the CDR3 reads CATAEVRDTGELFF. The CDR3 bases are TGTGCCACCGCGGAGGTTCGGGACACCGGGGAGCTGTTTTTT.

The V and J genes are TRBV6-5 and TRBJ1-1, with D hard to call. The CDR3 has 13 amino acids. The V end lost 6 bases, the J end lost 5 bases, and 13 bases lay between the germline ends. Germline values: CDR1 MNHEY, CDR2 SVGAGI. The CDR3 region is CASSNPVRTEAFF. The CDR3 DNA is TGTGCCAGCAGCAACCCTGTGAGGACTGAAGCTTTCTTT.

The rearrangement uses TRBV12-1 and TRBJ1-5. TRBV12-1 is a pseudogene. CDR3 size: 16 residues. CDR3 amino acids: CASSWGERHSNQPQHF. Written as DNA, the CDR3 is TGTGCCAGCAGCTGGGGGGAGAGGCATAGCAATCAGCCCCAGCATTTT.

V and J are TRBV7-8 and TRBJ1-2, with 10 positions matching TRBD1. V lost 5 bases, J lost 3 bases, and 12 bases stayed unmatched. There are 17 residues in the CDR3. Germline assignment: CDR1 SGHVS and CDR2 FQNEAQ. CDR3 sequence: CASSPRRPTGGDYGYTF. The CDR3 DNA sequence: TGTGCCAGCAGCCCCCGAAGACCGACAGGGGGCGACTATGGCTACACCTTC.

The chain couples TRBV18 to TRBJ1-4; 9 bases are shared with TRBD1. CDR3 length: 16 residues. Germline V gene data show CDR1 as KGHSH and CDR2 as LQKENI. Trimming took 1 base from V and 1 from J; bases not matched to a gene: 1. This CDR3 reads CASSPRTGVTNEKLFF. CDR3 nucleotide sequence: TGTGCCAGCTCACCACGGACAGGGGTAACTAATGAAAAACTGTTTTTT.

This clone has a single count. V and J are TRBV18 and TRBJ1-3; D not certain. This CDR3 region has 17 residues. CDR1 is KGHSH, CDR2 LQKENI, per germline. Trimming stripped 3 bases from V and 0 bases from J, with 15 bases between. CDR3 DNA: TGTGCCAGCTCACCCCGGAGGGTGGAGGACTCTGGAAACACCATATATTTT. Its translation: CASSPRRVEDSGNTIYF. The full variable domain, with the rest looked up from reference TRBV18 and TRBJ1-3, is NAGVMQNPRHLVRRRGQEARLRCSPMKGHSHVYWYRQLPEEGLKFMVYLQKENIIDESGMPKERFSAEFPKEGPSILRIQQVVRGDSAAYFCASSPRRVEDSGNTIYFGEGSWLTVV.

CDR3 in amino acids: CASSLRQGERGTQYF. CDR3 coding DNA: TGCGCCAGCAGCTTGCGACAGGGAGAACGGGGGACCCAGTACTTC. This chain connects TRBV5-1 to TRBJ2-5, with TRBD1 matching 7 bases. The CDR3 loop spans 15 amino acids. The ends lost 1 base at V and 7 bases at J; junction bases unmatched: 10. Germline lookup yields CDR1 SGHRS and CDR2 YFSETQ.

The rearrangement joins TRBV7-9 to TRBJ1-5, with unresolved D. This CDR3 is built from 16 residues. The germline CDR1 and CDR2 sequences are SEHNR and FQNEAQ (reference sequence). V lost 0 bases and J lost 0, with 9 bases in between. This CDR3 is CASSLASQASNQPQHF. The CDR3 nucleotides are TGTGCCAGCAGCTTAGCGAGCCAGGCTAGCAATCAGCCCCAGCATTTT.

This clone has a handful of counts. The chain employs TRBV5-8 and TRBJ2-1, with TRBD2 matching 9 bases. V gave up 0 bases and J gave up 4 bases; unmatched junction bases: 2. The V gene's germline CDR1 is SGHTS and CDR2 YDEGEE. CDR3 length: 15 amino acids. DNA for the CDR3: TGTGCCAGCAGCTTGGGTAGCGGGAGTTACAATGAGCAGTTCTTC. It yields the protein CASSLGSGSYNEQFF.

The V and J genes are TRBV2 and TRBJ1-1; unclear D gene. CDR3 length equals 13 residues. V lost 6 bases to trimming and J lost 2 bases, with 10 bases between them. Germline CDR1 SNHLY, CDR2 FYNNEI. Here the CDR3 reads CASSLEANTEAFF. CDR3 bases: TGTGCCAGCAGCCTGGAGGCTAACACTGAAGCTTTCTTT.

This sequence joins TRBV6-1 and TRBJ2-1, with 8 bases that match TRBD1. The CDR3 contains 16 residues. Unmatched junction bases numbered 5, after V lost 4 bases and J lost 0 bases. Germline CDR1 and CDR2: MNHNS and SASEGT. The CDR3 DNA follows: TGTGCCAGCAGTGGATGGACAGGGAGCTCCTACAATGAGCAGTTCTTC. Its translation: CASSGWTGSSYNEQFF.

The chain joins TRBV11-1 to TRBJ2-5; D is possibly TRBD2 (5 bases). Trimming removed 2 bases at V and 2 bases at J, with 9 bases between. Germline CDR1 reads SGHAT; CDR2 reads FQDESV (reference sequence). CDR3 length: 14 amino acids. This chain's CDR3 is CASSLPGFQETQYF. The CDR3 region has the DNA TGTGCCAGCAGCTTACCGGGGTTTCAAGAGACCCAGTACTTC.

The genes are TRBV4-3 and TRBJ1-4; D is perhaps TRBD1 (6 bases). V was cut by 4 bases and J by 5 bases, with 17 bases left in between. CDR3 length: 16 amino acids. Germline V CDR1 and CDR2: LGHNA, YSLEER. The CDR3 nucleotides read TGCGCCAGCAGCCGGATAGATGGACAGTCGAATGAAAAACTGTTTTTT. It specifies CASSRIDGQSNEKLFF.

This clone was counted a single time. V usage is TRBV5-6 and J usage is TRBJ1-4; D not certain. Germline V gene data show CDR1 as SGHDT and CDR2 as YYEEEE. This CDR3 comprises 14 residues. The V gene lost 0 bases and the J gene lost 5 bases, with 8 bases spanning the gap. In nucleotides, the CDR3 is TGTGCCAGCAGCTTGGGCGGGAGAAATGAAAAACTGTTTTTT. Residues: CASSLGGRNEKLFF.

This sequence joins TRBV30 and TRBJ1-2; D not resolved. V gave up 1 base and J gave up 0 bases, with 6 bases separating them. The CDR3 totals 13 residues. The germline V gene encodes CDR1 GTSNPN and CDR2 SVGIG (reference sequence). This CDR3 is CAWSGVPNYGYTF. The CDR3 region has the DNA TGTGCCTGGAGTGGCGTACCTAACTATGGCTACACCTTC.

V and J are TRBV5-1 and TRBJ2-1; D is possibly TRBD2 (7 bases). The germline CDR1 and CDR2 sequences are SGHRS and YFSETQ. The CDR3 runs to 14 residues. Trimming left V 4 bases short and J 5 bases short, with 13 bases between. The CDR3 bases are TGCGCCAGCAGCCTGGAGGGGGGGGACAATGAGCAGTTCTTC. Translating gives CASSLEGGDNEQFF.

This clone was observed a few times. The rearrangement links TRBV10-3 to TRBJ1-1; 10 bases match TRBD1. The CDR3 has 14 residues. The trim removed 3 bases at V and 6 bases at J, leaving 4 bases unmatched. Germline V gene sequence: CDR1 ENHRY, CDR2 SYGVKD. CDR3 nucleotide sequence: TGTGCCATCAGTGAAGGACAGGGGGTATCTGAAGCTTTCTTT. The encoded protein is CAISEGQGVSEAFF.

This chain joins TRBV6-1 and TRBJ1-2, with TRBD1 identical over 10 bases. Germline V gene lookup returns CDR1 MNHNS and CDR2 SASEGT. This CDR3 has 16 residues. J was trimmed by 4 bases and V by 3 bases; bases with no gene match: 8. This CDR3 reads CASSDPGQGRAYGYTF. The CDR3 DNA reads TGTGCCAGCAGTGACCCGGGACAGGGGCGAGCCTATGGCTACACCTTC.

The J gene is TRBJ2-5, the V gene TRBV5-1, with D maybe TRBD2 (5 bases). Trimming removed 0 bases at V and 1 base at J, with 13 bases between. The CDR3 loop spans 16 amino acids. Germline V gene lookup returns CDR1 SGHRS and CDR2 YFSETQ. As DNA, the CDR3 is TGCGCCAGCAGCTTGGCCATCGGAGGAGGCCAAGAGACCCAGTACTTC. Translation: CASSLAIGGGQETQYF.

The chain links TRBV4-2 to TRBJ1-4, with TRBD1 as a possible D gene (5 bases). Trimming stripped 0 bases from V and 6 bases from J, with 11 bases between. Germline V gives CDR1 LGHNA, CDR2 YNFKEQ. The CDR3 is 15 amino acids. The CDR3: CASSQDGRVHEKLFF. The CDR3 DNA is TGTGCCAGCAGCCAAGATGGCAGGGTGCATGAAAAACTGTTTTTT.

The chain combines TRBV6-5 with TRBJ2-1, with 8 positions matching TRBD1. The length of the CDR3 is 14 residues. From germline, CDR1 is MNHEY and CDR2 SVGAGI. J lost 7 bases, V lost 4 bases, and 6 bases had no gene match. CDR3 sequence (DNA): TGTGCCAGCAGTTCCCAGGGGGCCTGGAATGAGCAGTTCTTC. Its protein is CASSSQGAWNEQFF.

The V and J genes are TRBV2 and TRBJ2-2; 9 bases match TRBD1. Trimming removed 11 bases from V and 5 bases from J; junction bases left unmatched: 9. The germline V gene has CDR1 SNHLY and CDR2 FYNNEI. There are 14 residues in the CDR3. CDR3 residues: CAGQSGTGTGELFF. For the CDR3, the DNA is TGTGCCGGACAGTCCGGGACAGGGACCGGGGAGCTGTTTTTT. The whole variable domain, filled in from reference TRBV2 and TRBJ2-2, reads EPEVTQTPSHQVTQMGQEVILRCVPISNHLYFYWYRQILGQKVEFLVSFYNNEISEKSEIFDDQFSVERPDGSNFTLKIRSTKLEDSAMYFCAGQSGTGTGELFFGEGSRLTVL.

The gene calls are TRBV7-9 and TRBJ2-7, with D hard to call. V was shortened by 5 bases and J by 7 bases, with 9 bases between the two germline ends. Germline assignment: CDR1 SEHNR and CDR2 FQNEAQ (reference sequence). CDR3 size: 11 residues. The CDR3 spells CASSPQREQYF. The CDR3 DNA reads TGTGCCAGCAGCCCACAGAGAGAGCAGTACTTC.

This chain uses TRBV5-6 with TRBJ2-2; 11 bases agree with TRBD1. J lost 7 bases, V lost 2 bases, and 7 bases had no gene match. In germline, CDR1 is SGHDT, CDR2 YYEEEE. CDR3 length equals 16 residues. The CDR3 coding sequence is TGTGCCAGCAGCTTAGGACAGGGGGCATGGCACGGGGAGCTGTTTTTT. As protein: CASSLGQGAWHGELFF.